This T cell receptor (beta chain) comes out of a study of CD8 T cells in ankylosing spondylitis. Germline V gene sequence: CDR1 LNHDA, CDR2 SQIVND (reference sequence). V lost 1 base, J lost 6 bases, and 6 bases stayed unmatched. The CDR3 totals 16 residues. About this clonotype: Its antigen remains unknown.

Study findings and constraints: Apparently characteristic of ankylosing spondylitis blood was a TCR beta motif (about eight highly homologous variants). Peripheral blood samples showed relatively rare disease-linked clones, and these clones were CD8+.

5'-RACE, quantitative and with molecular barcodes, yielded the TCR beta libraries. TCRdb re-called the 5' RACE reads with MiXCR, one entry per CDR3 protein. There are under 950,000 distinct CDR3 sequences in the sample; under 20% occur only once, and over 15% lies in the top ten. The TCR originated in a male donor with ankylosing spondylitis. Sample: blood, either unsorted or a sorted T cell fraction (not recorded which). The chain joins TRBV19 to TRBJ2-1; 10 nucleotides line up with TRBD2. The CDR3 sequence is CASSIVPSGGLNEQFF. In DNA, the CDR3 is TGTGCCAGTAGTATAGTACCTAGCGGGGGACTCAATGAGCAGTTCTTC.